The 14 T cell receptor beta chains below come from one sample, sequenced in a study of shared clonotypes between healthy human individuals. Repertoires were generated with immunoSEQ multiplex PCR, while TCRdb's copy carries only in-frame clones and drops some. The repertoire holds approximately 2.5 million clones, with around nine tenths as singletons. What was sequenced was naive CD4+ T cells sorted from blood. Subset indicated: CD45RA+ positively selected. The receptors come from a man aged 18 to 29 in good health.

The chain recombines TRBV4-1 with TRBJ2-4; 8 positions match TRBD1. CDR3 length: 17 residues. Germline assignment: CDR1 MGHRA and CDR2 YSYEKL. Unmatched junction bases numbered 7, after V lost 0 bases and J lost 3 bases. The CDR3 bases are TGCGCCAGCAGCCAAGAGGGACAGGCTGTCGGCAAAAACATTCAGTACTTC. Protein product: CASSQEGQAVGKNIQYF.

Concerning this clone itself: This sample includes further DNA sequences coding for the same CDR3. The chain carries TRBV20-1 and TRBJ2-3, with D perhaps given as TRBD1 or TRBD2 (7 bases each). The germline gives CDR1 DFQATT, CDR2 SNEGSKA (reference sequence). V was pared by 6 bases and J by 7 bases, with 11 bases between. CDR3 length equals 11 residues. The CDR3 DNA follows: TGCAGTGCCAGGGGGGGGAATACGCAGTATTTT. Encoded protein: CSARGGNTQYF.

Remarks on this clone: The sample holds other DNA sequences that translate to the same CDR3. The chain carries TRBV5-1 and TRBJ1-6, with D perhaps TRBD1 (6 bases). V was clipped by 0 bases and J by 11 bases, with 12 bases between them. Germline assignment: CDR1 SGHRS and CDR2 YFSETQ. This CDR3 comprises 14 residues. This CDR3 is CASSLGTESTPLHF. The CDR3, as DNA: TGCGCCAGCAGCTTGGGGACAGAGTCGACACCCCTCCACTTT. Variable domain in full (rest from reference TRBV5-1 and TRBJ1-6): KAGVTQTPRYLIKTRGQQVTLSCSPISGHRSVSWYQQTPGQGLQFLFEYFSETQRNKGNFPGRFSGRQFSNSRSEMNVSTLELGDSALYLCASSLGTESTPLHFGNGTRLTVT.

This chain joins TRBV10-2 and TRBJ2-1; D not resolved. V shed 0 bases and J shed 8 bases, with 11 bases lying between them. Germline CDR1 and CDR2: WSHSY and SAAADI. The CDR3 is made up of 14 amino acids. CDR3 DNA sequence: TGCGCCAGCAGTGAGTCGTGGTCCGTGGATGAGCAGTTCTTC. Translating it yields CASSESWSVDEQFF.

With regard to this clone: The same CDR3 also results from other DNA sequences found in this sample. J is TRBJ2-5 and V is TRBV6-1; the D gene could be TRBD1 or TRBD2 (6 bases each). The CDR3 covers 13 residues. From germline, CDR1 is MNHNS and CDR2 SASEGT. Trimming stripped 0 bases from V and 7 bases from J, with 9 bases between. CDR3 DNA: TGTGCCAGCAGTGAAGCTGGAGGGGGGACCCAGTACTTC. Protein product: CASSEAGGGTQYF.

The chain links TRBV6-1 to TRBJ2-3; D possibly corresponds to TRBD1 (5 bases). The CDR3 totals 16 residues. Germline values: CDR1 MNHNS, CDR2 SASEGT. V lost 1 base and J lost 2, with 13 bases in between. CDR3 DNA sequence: TGTGCCAGCAGTGAAGGAACGACAGCGTACACAGATACGCAGTATTTT. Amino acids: CASSEGTTAYTDTQYF.

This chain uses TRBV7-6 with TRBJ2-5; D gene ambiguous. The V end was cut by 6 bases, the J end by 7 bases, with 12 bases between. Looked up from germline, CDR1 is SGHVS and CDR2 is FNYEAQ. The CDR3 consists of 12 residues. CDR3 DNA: TGTGCCAGCAGTGGGCAGTCGGGGACCCAGTACTTC. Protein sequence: CASSGQSGTQYF.

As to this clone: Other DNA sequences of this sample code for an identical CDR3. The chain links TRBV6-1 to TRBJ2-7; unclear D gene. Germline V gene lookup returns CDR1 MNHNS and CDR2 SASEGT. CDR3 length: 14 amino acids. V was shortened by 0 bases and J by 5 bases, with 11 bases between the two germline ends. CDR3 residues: CASSEALQGDEQYF. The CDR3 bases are TGTGCCAGCAGTGAAGCGCTTCAAGGCGACGAGCAGTACTTC.

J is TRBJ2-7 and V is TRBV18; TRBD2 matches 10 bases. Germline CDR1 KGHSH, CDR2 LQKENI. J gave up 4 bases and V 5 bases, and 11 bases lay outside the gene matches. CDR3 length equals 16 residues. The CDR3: CASSSTRTSGPYEQYF. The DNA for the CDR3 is TGTGCCAGCTCATCGACTAGGACTAGCGGACCATACGAGCAGTACTTC.

The CDR3 reads CASSIAGSETYEQYF. Here the CDR3 DNA reads TGTGCCAGTAGTATAGCAGGATCCGAAACCTACGAGCAGTACTTC. V and J are TRBV19 and TRBJ2-7; D gene unclear. CDR1 is LNHDA and CDR2 is SQIVND in the germline V gene (reference sequence). This CDR3 spans 15 amino acids. V was cut by 1 base and J by 2 bases, with 12 bases left in between.

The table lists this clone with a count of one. The CDR3 region is CASNYPGQGKDEQYF. For the CDR3, the DNA is TGCGCCAGCAACTATCCGGGACAGGGAAAGGACGAGCAGTACTTC. The rearrangement joins TRBV4-1 to TRBJ2-7, with 9 positions matching TRBD1. V lost 7 bases and J lost 5; bases outside the gene matches: 12. Per germline, CDR1 MGHRA and CDR2 YSYEKL. The CDR3 runs to 15 residues.

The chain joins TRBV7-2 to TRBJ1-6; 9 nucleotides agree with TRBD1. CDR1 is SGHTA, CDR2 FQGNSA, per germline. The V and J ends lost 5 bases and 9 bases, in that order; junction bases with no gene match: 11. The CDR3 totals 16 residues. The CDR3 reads CASSGQLGQGFSPLHF. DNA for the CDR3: TGTGCCAGCAGCGGCCAGCTGGGACAGGGATTTTCACCCCTCCACTTT.

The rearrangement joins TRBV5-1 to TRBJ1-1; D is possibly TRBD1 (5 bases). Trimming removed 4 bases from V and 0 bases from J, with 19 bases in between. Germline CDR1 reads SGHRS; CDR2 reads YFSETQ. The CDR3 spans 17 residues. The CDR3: CASSGRFGALLNTEAFF. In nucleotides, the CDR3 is TGCGCCAGCAGCGGTAGGTTCGGGGCTTTATTGAACACTGAAGCTTTCTTT.

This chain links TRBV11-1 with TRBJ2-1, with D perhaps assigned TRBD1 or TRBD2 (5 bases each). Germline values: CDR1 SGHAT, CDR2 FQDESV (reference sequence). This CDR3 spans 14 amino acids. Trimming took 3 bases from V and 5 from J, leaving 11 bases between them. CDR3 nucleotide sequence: TGTGCCAGCAGCTTGGCACGGGGCCACAATGAGCAGTTCTTC. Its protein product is CASSLARGHNEQFF.